The 10 T cell receptor beta chains listed next were all sequenced from one sample in a study of shared clonotypes between healthy human individuals. Only in-frame clones appear in the TCRdb table, and some are missing; sequencing was by immunoSEQ multiplex PCR. The sample contains some 2,000,000 clones, over 85% of which appear only once. The naive CD8 subset, CD45RO-negative cells positively selected for CCR7, excluded terminally differentiated effector memory CD45RA+ cells. The source material was naive CD8+ T cells sorted from blood. These receptors all stem from a man younger than 30 in good health.

The chain is built from TRBV7-8 and TRBJ2-5; TRBD2 matches at 10 bases. Germline loops: CDR1 SGHVS, CDR2 FQNEAQ. Losses at the gene ends were 1 base for V and 3 bases for J; bases not matched to a gene: 11. The CDR3 contains 18 residues. In DNA, the CDR3 is TGTGCCAGCAGCTTAGGCTCTAGCGGGGGAGAGGGGGAAGAGACCCAGTACTTC. It codes for CASSLGSSGGEGEETQYF.

This clone was counted once. V usage is TRBV11-2 and J usage is TRBJ2-1; 9 bases map to TRBD2. The CDR3 spans 16 residues. CDR1 is SGHAT, CDR2 FQNNGV, per germline. V trimming: 5 bases; J trimming: 10 bases; junction bases outside the gene matches: 15. The DNA for the CDR3 is TGTGCCAGCAGCCCCCTGACCGGGACTAGCAATTCGGAGCAGTTCTTC. This translates into CASSPLTGTSNSEQFF. Filled out from reference TRBV11-2 and TRBJ2-1, the complete variable domain reads EAGVAQSPRYKIIEKRQSVAFWCNPISGHATLYWYQQILGQGPKLLIQFQNNGVVDDSQLPKDRFSAERLKGVDSTLKIQPAKLEDSAVYLCASSPLTGTSNSEQFFGPGTRLTVL.

The rearrangement uses TRBV5-6 and TRBJ1-4, with a possible D match to TRBD1 (5 bases). Trimming pared 4 bases from V and 7 bases from J, leaving 14 bases between. The CDR3 extends over 14 amino acids. Germline assignment: CDR1 SGHDT and CDR2 YYEEEE. The CDR3: CASSMGGAVEKLFF. For the CDR3, the DNA is TGTGCCAGCAGCATGGGAGGGGCGGTTGAAAAACTGTTTTTT.

The chain recombines TRBV27 with TRBJ1-4; D is undetermined. The CDR3 has 13 amino acids. Trimming pared 3 bases from V and 6 bases from J, leaving 8 bases between. CDR1 is MNHEY and CDR2 is SMNVEV in the germline V gene (reference sequence). As DNA, the CDR3 is TGTGCCAGCAGTTTTGGCCCGTATGAAAAACTGTTTTTT. This encodes CASSFGPYEKLFF.

The V gene is TRBV25-1, the J gene TRBJ2-5; D tentatively reads TRBD1 or TRBD2 (6 bases each). Trimming removed 7 bases at V and 4 bases at J, with 16 bases between. The CDR3 consists of 14 residues. In germline, CDR1 is MGHDK, CDR2 SYGVNS. The CDR3 DNA reads TGTGCCAGCACGGGTGTGGAGGGGGGAGAGACCCAGTACTTC. It yields the protein CASTGVEGGETQYF. Variable domain in full (rest from reference TRBV25-1 and TRBJ2-5): EADIYQTPRYLVIGTGKKITLECSQTMGHDKMYWYQQDPGMELHLIHYSYGVNSTEKGDLSSESTVSRIRTEHFPLTLESARPSHTSQYLCASTGVEGGETQYFGPGTRLLVL.

The genes are TRBV5-4 and TRBJ2-3, with 11 nucleotides matching TRBD2. Germline CDR1 SGHNT, CDR2 YYREEE (reference sequence). The CDR3 runs to 19 residues. V was clipped by 3 bases and J by 2 bases; unmatched bases: 14. CDR3 nucleotide sequence: TGTGCCAGCAGCTGGGGTGCGGGGACTAGCGGAGCCCCCACAGATACGCAGTATTTT. Translation gives CASSWGAGTSGAPTDTQYF.

The chain has TRBV6-5 and TRBJ2-7; 10 bases agree with TRBD2. Losses at the gene ends were 6 bases for V and 1 base for J; bases not matched to a gene: 3. The V gene's germline CDR1 is MNHEY and CDR2 SVGAGI. The CDR3 sequence is 14 residues long. The CDR3 DNA follows: TGTGCCAGCAGCCTTAGCGGGAGGTCCTACGAGCAGTACTTC. Its protein is CASSLSGRSYEQYF.

The rearrangement joins TRBV7-2 to TRBJ2-1; D gene uncertain. Trimming took 1 base from V and 7 from J, leaving 14 bases between them. Germline lookup yields CDR1 SGHTA and CDR2 FQGNSA. The CDR3 is 15 residues long. CDR3 sequence: CASSLVSHGMNEQFF. In nucleotides, the CDR3 is TGTGCCAGCAGCTTAGTTTCTCACGGTATGAATGAGCAGTTCTTC.

The chain employs TRBV28 and TRBJ1-1; 7 nucleotides agree with TRBD1. This CDR3 has 12 residues. V was clipped by 7 bases and J by 10 bases; unmatched bases: 9. Germline-derived CDR1 and CDR2 are MDHEN and SYDVKM. The CDR3 spells CASTDRAQGAFF. The DNA of the CDR3 is TGTGCCAGCACCGACAGGGCCCAAGGAGCTTTCTTT.

The chain links TRBV30 to TRBJ2-3; D perhaps matches TRBD2 (5 bases). CDR1 GTSNPN and CDR2 SVGIG come from the germline V gene (reference sequence). CDR3 length: 14 amino acids. V shed 5 bases and J shed 0 bases, with 12 bases lying between them. This CDR3 is CAWGAVTSTDTQYF. CDR3 DNA sequence: TGTGCCTGGGGAGCGGTTACTAGCACAGATACGCAGTATTTT.